This TCR beta chain is drawn from a study of T cells after yellow fever vaccination. This clonotype appeared a few times. Its matching antigen is unknown. The study, taken as a whole, reports: Only a small proportion of the clonotypes turned up in both the CD4 and the CD8 compartments, likely arising from convergent recombination. FACS-sorted repertoires might harbor abundant contaminating clonotypes from the bulk population. Subsequent booster samples again held most clones from primary vaccination (less than 98% CD4, about 90% CD8).

It was through 5'RACE template switching that TCR cDNA was made, with a universal primer site and UMIs added. One entry per CDR3 protein results from TCRdb running MiXCR on the 5' RACE reads. The table shows hundreds of thousands of distinct CDR3 sequences, with approximately 8% occurring only once. The receptor was isolated from a man between 18 and 29 years old who received the YFV17D yellow fever vaccine. This specimen consisted of PBMCs, obtained 45 days after the first yellow fever vaccination.

The CDR3 spells CASSRDSSGANVLTF. Written as DNA, the CDR3 is TGTGCCAGCAGCCGGGACAGCTCTGGGGCCAACGTCCTGACTTTC. The J gene is TRBJ2-6, the V gene TRBV7-2, with 7 positions matching TRBD1. The germline V gene has CDR1 SGHTA and CDR2 FQGNSA. CDR3 length: 15 amino acids. J gave up 0 bases and V 5 bases, and 1 base lay outside the gene matches.